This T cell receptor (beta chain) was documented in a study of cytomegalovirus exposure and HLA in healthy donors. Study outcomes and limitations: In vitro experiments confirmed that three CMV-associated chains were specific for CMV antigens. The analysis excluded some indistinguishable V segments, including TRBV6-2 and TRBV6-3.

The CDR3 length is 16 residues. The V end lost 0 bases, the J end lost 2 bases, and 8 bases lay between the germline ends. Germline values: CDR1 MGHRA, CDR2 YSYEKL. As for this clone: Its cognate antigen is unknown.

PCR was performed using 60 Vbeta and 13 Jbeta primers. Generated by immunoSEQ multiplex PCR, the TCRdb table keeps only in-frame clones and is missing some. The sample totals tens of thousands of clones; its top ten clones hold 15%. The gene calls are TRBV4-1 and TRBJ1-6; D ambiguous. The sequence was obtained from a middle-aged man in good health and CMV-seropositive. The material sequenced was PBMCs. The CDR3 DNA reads TGCGCCAGCAGCCAAGAGGAGCTGCCCTATAATTCACCCCTCCACTTT. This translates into CASSQEELPYNSPLHF.